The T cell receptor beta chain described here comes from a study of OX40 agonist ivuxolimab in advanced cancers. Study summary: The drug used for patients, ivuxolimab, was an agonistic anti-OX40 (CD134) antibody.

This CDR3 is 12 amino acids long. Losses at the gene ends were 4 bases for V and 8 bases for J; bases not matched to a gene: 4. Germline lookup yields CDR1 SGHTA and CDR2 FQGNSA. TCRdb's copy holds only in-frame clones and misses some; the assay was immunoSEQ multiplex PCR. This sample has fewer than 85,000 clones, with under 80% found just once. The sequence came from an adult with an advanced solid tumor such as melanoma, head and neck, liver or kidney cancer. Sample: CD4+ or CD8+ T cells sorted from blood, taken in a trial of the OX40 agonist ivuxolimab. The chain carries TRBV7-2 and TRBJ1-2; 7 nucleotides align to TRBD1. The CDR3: CASSSQGIGYTF. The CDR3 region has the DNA TGTGCCAGCAGCTCACAGGGGATCGGCTACACCTTC.